This TCR beta chain was identified in a study of blood T cell repertoires in COVID-19. As for the study in general: COVID-19 samples collected from the United States, Italy and Spain covered acute and convalescent phases. T cells, B-cell-depleted T cells, or PBMCs supplied cDNA or gDNA.

The CDR3 has 12 amino acids. V gave up 3 bases and J gave up 7 bases, with 10 bases separating them. Germline loops: CDR1 LNHDA, CDR2 SQIVND (reference sequence). TCRdb's copy holds only in-frame clones and misses some; the assay was immunoSEQ multiplex PCR. The sample includes about 160,000 clones, more than 65% seen only once; the top ten take around a sixth. Adults between roughly 18 and 90 years of age took part from fewer than 30 US areas. Researchers sorted participants into cohorts using their self-reported clinical history. J is TRBJ2-7 and V is TRBV19; D may be TRBD1 (6 bases). This clonotype originated in a man in his 60s who had recovered from COVID-19. Sequences were obtained from PBMCs or T cells enriched from blood (not recorded which). The DNA of the CDR3 is TGTGCCAGTAGTATTGACAGGCGAGAGCAGTACTTC. This codes for CASSIDRREQYF. The full variable domain, its missing parts supplied by reference TRBV19 and TRBJ2-7, is DGGITQSPKYLFRKEGQNVTLSCEQNLNHDAMYWYRQDPGQGLRLIYYSQIVNDFQKGDIAEGYSVSREKKESFPLTVTSAQKNPTAFYLCASSIDRREQYFGPGTRLTVT.